One T cell receptor beta chain is described in this entry. Its target is not known. The entry originates in a study of CXCR3-negative and CXCR3-positive naive CD8 T cells. Turning to the study itself: Sequencing brought in 130 million to 150 million TRB reads altogether, and each library got about 1.5 +/- 0.3 million. The study, taken as a whole, reports: TRB CDR3 hydrophobicity was greater in CXCR3-positive naive cells than in CXCR3-negative naive cells.

Each TRB cDNA library was prepared by 5' RACE (with UMI labels). TCRdb re-called the 5' RACE reads; every CDR3 protein appears as one record, without DNA. This table holds about 23,000 distinct CDR3 sequences. The V gene's germline CDR1 is SQVTM and CDR2 ANQGSEA. The CDR3 contains 16 residues. Sorting yielded triplicates of approximately 300,000 cells for each CD8+ T cell subset. Naive cells were sorted as CD45RO-, CCR7+, CD27+ and CD95-. The TCR was taken from a human donor in good health. Some clones in this sample may be carry-over from other donors' samples. The chain combines TRBV29-1 with TRBJ2-7; TCRdb selects TRBD2, and the lack of DNA leaves this call unchecked. The sequenced sample consisted of naive CXCR3- CD8+ T cells from blood. Stated subset: CD45RO-CCR7+CD27+CD95- naive CD8+ T cells lacking CXCR3 (TNR3-). CDR3 residues: CSVSGTSGKFPYEQYF.